This paragraph reports one TCR beta chain. No antigen is known for it. This entry comes from a study of cytotoxic CD8 clonotypes in ibrutinib-treated CLL. Study-wide results and caveats: At baseline, clonality was higher than in age-matched healthy donors and correlated with CD8+ counts.

The CDR3 sequence is 12 residues long. The germline CDR1 and CDR2 sequences are SGHRS and YFSETQ. Trimming cost V 2 bases and J 5 bases, with 7 bases left between them. Assay: immunoSEQ multiplex PCR; the TCRdb copy retains only in-frame clones and omits some. The sample holds approximately 350,000 clones, approximately 67% seen once. Sample: PBMCs, taken after 36 months of ibrutinib treatment. The TCR originated in a human donor with chronic lymphocytic leukemia. V usage is TRBV5-1 and J usage is TRBJ2-5; D unresolved. The CDR3 DNA follows: TGCGCCAGCAGCTTCTCTGCGGAGACCCAGTACTTC. The encoded protein is CASSFSAETQYF.